These 30 T cell receptor beta chains were sequenced from one sample in a study of beta chain features in type 1 diabetes. Isolated RNA was reverse transcribed in full, so expressed TCRB transcripts were sequenced. Libraries were prepared by immunoSEQ multiplex PCR; TCRdb keeps only in-frame clonotypes and omits some of them. The data show about 220,000 clones, with roughly a tenth seen just once and about 1.2% held by the top ten. The specimen sequenced was central memory CD4+ T cells from blood. The receptors originated from a man in his late teens or twenties in good health.

On this clone itself: The sample has other DNA sequences that encode this CDR3 too. The chain is built from TRBV14 and TRBJ2-7; D perhaps matches TRBD2 (6 bases). The CDR3 contains 15 residues. Trimming left V 0 bases short and J 4 bases short, with 13 bases between. CDR1 SGHDN and CDR2 FVKESK come from the germline V gene. The CDR3 DNA sequence: TGTGCCAGCAGCCAAGATCGAGCACGGGAGTACGAGCAGTACTTC. This codes for CASSQDRAREYEQYF.

CDR3 loop: CAWNPSGGSYEQYF. Written as DNA, the CDR3 is TGTGCCTGGAATCCTAGCGGGGGCTCCTACGAGCAGTACTTC. J is TRBJ2-7 and V is TRBV30, with TRBD2 identical over 10 bases. The V and J ends lost 4 bases and 0 bases, in that order; junction bases with no gene match: 3. Germline CDR1 GTSNPN, CDR2 SVGIG (reference sequence). This CDR3 comprises 14 residues.

This clone was seen a handful of times. The chain has TRBV5-1 and TRBJ2-1; possible D gene TRBD2, 6 bases. Trimming shortened V by 4 bases and J by 7 bases, and 18 bases separated the two germline ends. Germline V gene data show CDR1 as SGHRS and CDR2 as YFSETQ. The CDR3 extends over 15 amino acids. In DNA form, the CDR3 reads TGCGCCAGCAGCAATAGCGATGGAGGGAGAAATGAGCAGTTCTTC. Amino acid sequence: CASSNSDGGRNEQFF.

The rearrangement joins TRBV5-4 to TRBJ2-5; 10 bases align to TRBD2. Germline CDR1 SGHNT, CDR2 YYREEE (reference sequence). There are 17 residues in the CDR3. The V gene end was trimmed by 0 bases and the J gene end by 3 bases; junction bases not matched to a gene: 8. The chain's CDR3 is CASSLDRSSGRKETQYF. The CDR3 DNA is TGTGCCAGCAGCTTGGACCGGTCTAGCGGGAGAAAAGAGACCCAGTACTTC. The variable domain in full, with the rest retrieved from reference TRBV5-4 and TRBJ2-5, is ETGVTQSPTHLIKTRGQQVTLRCSSQSGHNTVSWYQQALGQGPQFIFQYYREEENGRGNFPPRFSGLQFPNYSSELNVNALELDDSALYLCASSLDRSSGRKETQYFGPGTRLLVL.

The chain combines TRBV5-6 with TRBJ1-1; 7 positions match TRBD1. V shed 1 base, J shed 5 bases, and the junction held 5 bases outside the gene matches. Looked up from germline, CDR1 is SGHDT and CDR2 is YYEEEE. The CDR3 has 14 amino acids. CDR3 loop: CASSLNRGRTEAFF. In nucleotides, the CDR3 is TGTGCCAGCAGCTTGAACAGGGGCCGGACTGAAGCTTTCTTT.

The chain is built from TRBV30 and TRBJ1-5; D is undetermined. The V gene lost 5 bases and the J gene lost 0 bases, with 8 bases spanning the gap. Germline values: CDR1 GTSNPN, CDR2 SVGIG (reference sequence). CDR3 length: 13 residues. The CDR3 region is CAWQAGSNQPQHF. CDR3 bases: TGTGCCTGGCAAGCGGGTAGCAATCAGCCCCAGCATTTT.

This clone rates as medium-sized. The chain recombines TRBV7-9 with TRBJ1-3; 10 bases align to TRBD1. CDR1 is SEHNR and CDR2 is FQNEAQ in the germline V gene (reference sequence). J was trimmed by 1 base and V by 4 bases; bases with no gene match: 4. The CDR3 consists of 16 residues. DNA of the CDR3: TGTGCCAGCAGCTCGACAGGGGGCCCTTCTGGAAACACCATATATTTT. Its translation is CASSSTGGPSGNTIYF.

This clone was counted a few times. V gene TRBV15 combines with J gene TRBJ2-1, with D perhaps given as TRBD1 or TRBD2 (6 bases each). The V end lost 1 base, the J end lost 7 bases, and 11 bases lay between the germline ends. The length of the CDR3 is 14 residues. Germline-derived CDR1 and CDR2 are LNHNV and YYDKDF (reference sequence). Here the CDR3 reads CATSRVRRGNEQFF. The CDR3 region has the DNA TGTGCCACCAGCAGAGTGAGGAGGGGGAATGAGCAGTTCTTC.

This clone was observed a few times. This CDR3 reads CASSLDPTGELFF. For the CDR3, the DNA is TGTGCCAGCAGCCTGGACCCCACCGGGGAGCTGTTTTTT. The chain carries TRBV9 and TRBJ2-2; no clear D gene. Per the germline V gene, CDR1 is SGDLS and CDR2 is YYNGEE. V was trimmed by 4 bases and J by 4 bases, leaving 8 bases between them. The CDR3 is 13 residues long.

This clone has only a few counts. This chain links TRBV30 with TRBJ1-2; 7 bases match TRBD1. V trimming: 2 bases; J trimming: 2 bases; junction bases outside the gene matches: 5. CDR3 length equals 14 residues. The germline gives CDR1 GTSNPN, CDR2 SVGIG (reference sequence). The CDR3, as DNA: TGTGCCTGGAGTCCCAGGGGGGGCAACTATGGCTACACCTTC. Translating it yields CAWSPRGGNYGYTF.

V and J are TRBV14 and TRBJ1-1, with D possibly TRBD1 on 6 matching bases. The V end lost 1 base, the J end lost 4 bases, and 13 bases lay between the germline ends. CDR3 length: 15 amino acids. From germline, CDR1 is SGHDN and CDR2 FVKESK. As DNA, the CDR3 is TGTGCCAGCAGCCAAGTTAGGGGGAGAAGCACTGAAGCTTTCTTT. Encoded protein: CASSQVRGRSTEAFF.

The chain uses TRBV2 and TRBJ2-1; 9 bases map to TRBD2. The germline CDR1 and CDR2 sequences are SNHLY and FYNNEI. The trim removed 5 bases at V and 8 bases at J, leaving 10 bases unmatched. The CDR3 totals 15 residues. In nucleotides, the CDR3 is TGTGCCAGCAGTACCGGGACTAGCAGTATCTATGAGCAGTTCTTC. Its translation: CASSTGTSSIYEQFF. Together with reference TRBV2 and TRBJ2-1, the CDR3 gives the full variable domain: EPEVTQTPSHQVTQMGQEVILRCVPISNHLYFYWYRQILGQKVEFLVSFYNNEISEKSEIFDDQFSVERPDGSNFTLKIRSTKLEDSAMYFCASSTGTSSIYEQFFGPGTRLTVL.

This clone was observed many times. This chain joins TRBV7-9 and TRBJ2-7; 7 positions match TRBD1. CDR1 and CDR2 from the germline V gene are SEHNR and FQNEAQ (reference sequence). V lost 3 bases, J lost 9 bases, and 11 bases stayed unmatched. This CDR3 region has 14 residues. The CDR3: CASSFIKGAVGQYF. The CDR3 region has the DNA TGTGCCAGCAGCTTCATTAAGGGGGCGGTCGGGCAGTACTTC.

This clone has at least ten counts. The rearrangement uses TRBV5-1 and TRBJ2-7; unclear D gene. Trimming removed 2 bases from V and 4 bases from J, with 10 bases in between. The CDR3 covers 13 residues. The germline CDR1 and CDR2 sequences are SGHRS and YFSETQ. This CDR3 is CASSFVMGYEQYF. As DNA, the CDR3 is TGCGCCAGCAGCTTCGTTATGGGATACGAGCAGTACTTC.

This clone was recorded a few times. V and J are TRBV21-1 and TRBJ2-3; the D segment call TRBD2 is taken from the table without a DNA check. TRBV21-1 is termed a pseudogene. The length of the CDR3 is 16 residues. The CDR3 DNA reads as TGTGCCAGCAGTGCTCGGGACTCCGGGTCCACAGATACGCAGTATTTT. It encodes CASSARDSGSTDTQYF.

The chain joins TRBV10-3 to TRBJ2-5; no reliable D call. The ends were cut back, 3 bases at V and 5 bases at J, with 10 bases in the middle. The germline gives CDR1 ENHRY, CDR2 SYGVKD. The CDR3 sequence is 13 residues long. The CDR3 here is CAISDGFGETQYF. In nucleotides, the CDR3 is TGTGCCATCAGTGACGGGTTCGGGGAGACCCAGTACTTC.

The CDR3 protein is CASSLAPGQDTGELFF. In nucleotides, the CDR3 is TGTGCCAGCAGCTTAGCCCCGGGACAAGACACCGGGGAGCTGTTTTTT. The genes are TRBV7-6 and TRBJ2-2; TRBD1 is a possible D gene (6 bases). The CDR3 totals 16 residues. Germline V gives CDR1 SGHVS, CDR2 FNYEAQ. The germline V and J ends were trimmed by 0 bases and 3 bases, with 11 bases remaining between them.

This clone appeared many times. The chain recombines TRBV4-1 with TRBJ2-1, with 14 bases that match TRBD2. The CDR3 totals 16 residues. Germline V gene data show CDR1 as MGHRA and CDR2 as YSYEKL. V lost 4 bases to trimming and J lost 8 bases; unmatched junction nucleotides: 7. The CDR3 region is CASSLYSGLAGDEQFF. The CDR3 nucleotides are TGCGCCAGCAGCCTATATTCGGGACTAGCGGGAGATGAGCAGTTCTTC.

This clone was picked up many times. This sequence joins TRBV28 and TRBJ2-1; a possible D gene is TRBD1 (5 bases). The CDR3 is 13 residues long. Germline CDR1 is MDHEN and CDR2 is SYDVKM. Trimming took 8 bases from V and 0 from J, leaving 8 bases between them. CDR3 nucleotides: TGTGCCAGCGGGGCATTCTCCTACAATGAGCAGTTCTTC. Translating gives CASGAFSYNEQFF.

This clone has just a few counts. The CDR3 loop is CASTKQGIQETQYF. The CDR3 region has the DNA TGTGCCAGCACAAAACAGGGGATCCAAGAGACCCAGTACTTC. V gene TRBV6-5 combines with J gene TRBJ2-5, with 7 bases that match TRBD1. J was trimmed by 1 base and V by 7 bases; bases with no gene match: 6. This CDR3 comprises 14 residues. From germline, CDR1 is MNHEY and CDR2 SVGAGI.

This clone was seen many times. The J gene is TRBJ1-5, the V gene TRBV10-3; D not resolved. The CDR3 consists of 14 residues. Germline loops: CDR1 ENHRY, CDR2 SYGVKD. Between the trimmed V and J ends, which lost 5 bases and 0 bases, there was a span of 8 bases. The CDR3, as DNA: TGTGCCATCAGTTCGGAGCTTAGCAATCAGCCCCAGCATTTT. This gives the protein CAISSELSNQPQHF.

This chain links TRBV13 with TRBJ1-4; 11 nucleotides match TRBD1. The CDR3 has 15 amino acids. Germline V gene data show CDR1 as PRHDT and CDR2 as FYEKMQ (reference sequence). V lost 2 bases, J lost 8 bases, and 4 bases stayed unmatched. The CDR3 sequence is CASSLSGTGGEKLFF. The DNA for the CDR3 is TGTGCCAGCAGCTTATCCGGGACAGGGGGAGAAAAACTGTTTTTT.

Notes on this clone: One end of the junction varies from germline; a read error may be responsible. CDR3 bases: TGCGCCAGCAGCCAGGGGATCCAAGAGACCCAGTACTTC. The encoded protein is CASSQGIQETQYF. The chain recombines TRBV7-2 with TRBJ2-5, with a tentative D call TRBD1 (6 bases). The CDR3 sequence is 13 residues long. Germline V lookup: CDR1 SGHTA, CDR2 FQGNSA.

This clone has a handful of counts. The chain's CDR3 is CSARGNSYEQYF. As DNA, the CDR3 is TGCAGCGCCCGGGGGAACTCCTACGAGCAGTACTTC. The chain joins TRBV29-1 to TRBJ2-7, with D maybe TRBD2 (6 bases). Germline-derived CDR1 and CDR2 are SQVTM and ANQGSEA. The CDR3 is made up of 12 amino acids. Between the trimmed V and J ends, which lost 7 bases and 0 bases, there was a span of 10 bases.

V is TRBV6-1 and J is TRBJ2-5; TRBD1 agrees at 7 bases. Germline values: CDR1 MNHNS, CDR2 SASEGT. This CDR3 has 13 amino acids. V lost 3 bases to trimming and J lost 2 bases; unmatched junction nucleotides: 0. CDR3 residues: CASSETGQETQYF. The DNA of the CDR3 is TGTGCCAGCAGTGAGACAGGGCAAGAGACCCAGTACTTC.

The rearrangement joins TRBV10-2 to TRBJ1-5, with 10 bases matching TRBD1. J lost 6 bases, V lost 5 bases, and 1 base had no gene match. Germline CDR1 WSHSY, CDR2 SAAADI. The CDR3 covers 13 residues. This chain's CDR3 is CASSWDRGQPQHF. Written as DNA, the CDR3 is TGCGCCAGCAGTTGGGACAGGGGTCAGCCCCAGCATTTT.

This clone was detected many times. The chain is built from TRBV6-6 and TRBJ2-5; either TRBD1 or TRBD2 may supply D (5 bases each). V was shortened by 8 bases and J by 4 bases, with 11 bases between the two germline ends. In germline, CDR1 is MNHNY, CDR2 SVGAGI (reference sequence). The CDR3 is 12 amino acids. CDR3: CASRTGGETQYF. CDR3 DNA sequence: TGTGCCAGCCGCACAGGAGGAGAGACCCAGTACTTC.

This clone was counted a few times. The V gene is TRBV28, the J gene TRBJ2-7, with D unclear. Germline V gives CDR1 MDHEN, CDR2 SYDVKM. The CDR3 loop spans 14 amino acids. Trimming cost V 5 bases and J 3 bases, with 14 bases left between them. The CDR3 bases are TGTGCCAGCAGTCGGGCCCTCCTAAACTACGAGCAGTACTTC. As protein: CASSRALLNYEQYF.

This clone has a handful of counts. This chain uses TRBV7-2 with TRBJ1-1; TRBD1 aligns across 7 bases. The CDR3 sequence is 14 residues long. After removal of 5 bases from V and 0 bases from J, the junction contained 3 bases not matched to a gene. CDR1 SGHTA and CDR2 FQGNSA come from the germline V gene. The CDR3 DNA sequence: TGTGCCAGCAGCCCGGGACAGATGAACACTGAAGCTTTCTTT. Translating gives CASSPGQMNTEAFF.

This clone turned up a few times. V and J are TRBV4-3 and TRBJ2-5, with TRBD1 matching 7 bases. Trimming removed 3 bases from V and 6 bases from J; junction bases left unmatched: 10. The germline V gene has CDR1 LGHNA and CDR2 YSLEER. The CDR3 loop spans 15 amino acids. In DNA form, the CDR3 reads TGCGCCAGCAGCCATCATATCGGGACAGAGAAGACCCAGTACTTC. It yields the protein CASSHHIGTEKTQYF.